The following is a T cell receptor (beta chain) sequence with its context. Its antigen remains unknown. These data come from a study of shared clonotypes between healthy human individuals. Whole-study results and caveats: Generally, naive subsets (rather than memory subsets) showed larger estimated richness.

Assay: immunoSEQ multiplex PCR; the TCRdb copy retains only in-frame clones and omits some. This table holds fewer than 2.5 million clones, 93% found once. This TCR was recovered from a man younger than 35 in good health. Some clones in this sample may be carry-over from other donors' samples. Specimen: naive CD4+ T cells from PBMCs. Indicated subset: CD45RA+ positively selected.

The CDR3 coding sequence is TGCGCCAGCAGCCAGAGGACGGAATATGGCTACACCTTC. Its protein product is CASSQRTEYGYTF. This chain joins TRBV4-3 and TRBJ1-2; no firm D call. V shed 3 bases and J shed 5 bases, with 10 bases lying between them. The CDR3 has 13 amino acids. Germline CDR1 and CDR2: LGHNA and YSLEER.